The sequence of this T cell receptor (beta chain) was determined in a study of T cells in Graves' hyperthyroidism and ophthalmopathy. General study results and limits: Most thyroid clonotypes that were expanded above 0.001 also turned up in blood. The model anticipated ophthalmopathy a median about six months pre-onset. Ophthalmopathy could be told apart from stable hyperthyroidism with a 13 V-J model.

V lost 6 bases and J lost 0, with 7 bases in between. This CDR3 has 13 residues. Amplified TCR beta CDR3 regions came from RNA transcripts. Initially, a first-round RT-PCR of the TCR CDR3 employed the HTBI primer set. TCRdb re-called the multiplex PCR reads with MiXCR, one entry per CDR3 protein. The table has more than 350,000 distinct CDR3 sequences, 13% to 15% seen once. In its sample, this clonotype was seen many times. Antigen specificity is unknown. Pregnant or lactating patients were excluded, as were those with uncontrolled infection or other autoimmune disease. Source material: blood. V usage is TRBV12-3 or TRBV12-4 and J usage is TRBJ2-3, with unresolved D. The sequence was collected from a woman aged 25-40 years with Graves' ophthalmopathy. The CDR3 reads CASRYDSTDTQYF. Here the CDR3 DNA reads TGTGCCAGCAGATATGACAGCACAGATACGCAGTATTTT.